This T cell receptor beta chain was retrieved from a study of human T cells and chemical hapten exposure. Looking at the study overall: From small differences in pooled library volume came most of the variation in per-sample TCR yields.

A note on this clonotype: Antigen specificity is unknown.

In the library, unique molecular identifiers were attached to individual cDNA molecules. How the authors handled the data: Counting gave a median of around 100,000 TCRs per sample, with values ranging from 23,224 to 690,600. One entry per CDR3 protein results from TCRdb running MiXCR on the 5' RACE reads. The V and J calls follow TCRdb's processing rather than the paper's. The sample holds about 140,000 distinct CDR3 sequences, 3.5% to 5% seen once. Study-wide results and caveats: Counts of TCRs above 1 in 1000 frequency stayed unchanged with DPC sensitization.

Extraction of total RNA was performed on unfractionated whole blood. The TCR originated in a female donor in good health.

The CDR3 spells CSASFGAVNEQYF. In DNA form, the CDR3 reads TGCAGTGCTAGTTTCGGGGCTGTAAACGAGCAGTACTTC. The rearrangement uses TRBV20-1 and TRBJ2-7, with D tentatively TRBD1 or TRBD2 (5 bases each). This CDR3 is built from 13 residues. The V end was cut by 3 bases, the J end by 5 bases, with 14 bases between. Germline assignment: CDR1 DFQATT and CDR2 SNEGSKA (reference sequence).